Below are 17 T cell receptor beta chains sequenced from a single sample in a study of shared clonotypes between healthy human individuals. This table comes from immunoSEQ multiplex PCR, and its TCRdb copy is limited to in-frame clones, with some not included. The table shows hundreds of thousands of clones, with roughly 97% occurring only once. Specimen: naive CD4+ T cells sorted from blood. Noted subset: CD45RA+ positively selected. The receptor source for this set is a woman in her 30s in good health.

The genes are TRBV21-1 and TRBJ2-6. TRBV21-1 constitutes a pseudogene. The CDR3 contains 17 residues. CDR3 region: CASSEQGHFSGANVLTF. The CDR3 DNA reads TGTGCCAGCAGCGAACAAGGGCACTTCTCTGGGGCCAACGTCCTGACTTTC.

The rearrangement joins TRBV18 to TRBJ1-2; D gene uncertain. The CDR3 is made up of 15 amino acids. V dropped 3 bases and J dropped 6 bases, with 17 bases sitting between them. Germline CDR1 KGHSH, CDR2 LQKENI. CDR3 sequence (DNA): TGTGCCAGCTCACCTTATACAGAGGGTTTGCATGGCTACACCTTC. It translates to CASSPYTEGLHGYTF. Variable domain in full (rest from reference TRBV18 and TRBJ1-2): NAGVMQNPRHLVRRRGQEARLRCSPMKGHSHVYWYRQLPEEGLKFMVYLQKENIIDESGMPKERFSAEFPKEGPSILRIQQVVRGDSAAYFCASSPYTEGLHGYTFGSGTRLTVV.

V usage is TRBV28 and J usage is TRBJ1-2; weak D call: TRBD1 (5 bases). The germline CDR1 and CDR2 sequences are MDHEN and SYDVKM. Deletions cut 6 bases from V and 3 bases from J, with 17 bases between. This CDR3 spans 15 amino acids. The CDR3 DNA reads as TGTGCCAGCAGCGGAAGCCGGGGGGAAGACTATGGCTACACCTTC. Its translation: CASSGSRGEDYGYTF.

This clone was counted a few times. At one of its ends the junction is not consistent with the germline gene, which may arise from a read error. The chain couples TRBV5-1 to TRBJ1-1, with D perhaps matching TRBD1 (5 bases). Germline assignment: CDR1 SGHRS and CDR2 YFSETQ. This CDR3 region has 12 residues. The CDR3 DNA follows: TGCGCCAGCAGGACGATCGGCAGGGCGGGGATCTTT. Its translation is CASRTIGRAGIF.

This clone appeared once. This sequence joins TRBV28 and TRBJ1-5; D unresolved. V lost 2 bases and J 2 bases, leaving 7 bases between the germline ends. The CDR3 is 14 residues long. Germline lookup yields CDR1 MDHEN and CDR2 SYDVKM. The CDR3: CASSLVNRNQPQHF. The CDR3 bases are TGTGCCAGCAGTTTAGTTAATCGCAATCAGCCCCAGCATTTT. Looking up the rest from reference TRBV28 and TRBJ1-5 gives the full variable domain: DVKVTQSSRYLVKRTGEKVFLECVQDMDHENMFWYRQDPGLGLRLIYFSYDVKMKEKGDIPEGYSVSREKKERFSLILESASTNQTSMYLCASSLVNRNQPQHFGDGTRLSIL.

The gene calls are TRBV18 and TRBJ2-1; 13 bases agree with TRBD2. From germline, CDR1 is KGHSH and CDR2 LQKENI. J was trimmed by 0 bases and V by 5 bases; bases with no gene match: 10. This CDR3 has 19 residues. This CDR3 reads CASSGTSGVPGSSYNEQFF. CDR3 DNA sequence: TGTGCCAGCTCAGGGACTAGCGGGGTCCCGGGCTCCTCCTACAATGAGCAGTTCTTC.

The chain combines TRBV6-6 with TRBJ1-2; 7 bases are a match to TRBD1. Germline V CDR1 and CDR2: MNHNY, SVGAGI (reference sequence). Losses at the gene ends were 4 bases for V and 2 bases for J; bases not matched to a gene: 10. This CDR3 contains 16 residues. The CDR3 sequence is CASSSGGTQRNYGYTF. The CDR3 nucleotides are TGTGCCAGCAGTTCAGGGGGAACACAACGAAACTATGGCTACACCTTC.

This clone came up once. The chain is built from TRBV19 and TRBJ1-5; D gene unclear. The CDR3 consists of 17 residues. Germline V gene lookup returns CDR1 LNHDA and CDR2 SQIVND (reference sequence). V lost 0 bases and J lost 2, with 14 bases in between. CDR3 DNA: TGTGCCAGTAGTATAGATCGGACCCGGGAGGGCAATCAGCCCCAGCATTTT. This translates into CASSIDRTREGNQPQHF.

CDR3 nucleotides: TGTGCCAGTAGTCCCCGTTCTCTTGGGGAAGCTTTCTTT. This encodes CASSPRSLGEAFF. The chain employs TRBV19 and TRBJ1-1; D is unclear. CDR3 length: 13 amino acids. Germline V gene lookup returns CDR1 LNHDA and CDR2 SQIVND (reference sequence). Between the trimmed V and J ends, which lost 5 bases and 8 bases, there was a span of 15 bases.

The chain's CDR3 is CASSIVAVNQPQHF. In DNA, the CDR3 is TGTGCCAGTAGTATAGTGGCAGTCAATCAGCCCCAGCATTTT. The V and J genes are TRBV19 and TRBJ1-5; no reliable D call. Trimming removed 1 base at V and 3 bases at J, with 7 bases between. This CDR3 has 14 residues. Per germline, CDR1 LNHDA and CDR2 SQIVND (reference sequence).

V is TRBV7-9 and J is TRBJ2-5; TRBD1 agrees at 10 bases. The better agreement between TRBJ2-7 and the DNA end casts doubt on the J call. This CDR3 comprises 14 residues. CDR1 is SEHNR, CDR2 FQNEAQ, per germline (reference sequence). The CDR3 loop reads CASSGRDRGDEQYF. CDR3 sequence (DNA): TGTGCCAGCAGCGGCCGGGACAGGGGAGACGAGCAGTACTTC.

The chain recombines TRBV5-4 with TRBJ2-1; 12 nucleotides line up with TRBD2. V trimming: 0 bases; J trimming: 8 bases; junction bases outside the gene matches: 3. This CDR3 has 15 amino acids. CDR1 is SGHNT and CDR2 is YYREEE in the germline V gene (reference sequence). CDR3 protein: CASSLVLAGGDEQFF. DNA of the CDR3: TGTGCCAGCAGCTTGGTGCTAGCGGGAGGGGATGAGCAGTTCTTC.

The chain combines TRBV7-2 with TRBJ1-4; possible D gene TRBD1, 5 bases. CDR3 size: 16 residues. Trimming shortened V by 2 bases and J by 6 bases, and 16 bases separated the two germline ends. Germline V CDR1 and CDR2: SGHTA, FQGNSA. The CDR3 here is CASSLKGLKGYEKLFF. The DNA for the CDR3 is TGTGCCAGCAGCTTAAAGGGCTTGAAGGGGTATGAAAAACTGTTTTTT.

DNA for the CDR3: TGTGCCAGCAGTTTAGGCCAGGGGGCAATGCATTTT. Its protein product is CASSLGQGAMHF. The gene calls are TRBV28 and TRBJ1-5; 8 bases map to TRBD1. Losses at the gene ends were 2 bases for V and 15 bases for J; bases not matched to a gene: 6. This CDR3 is 12 amino acids long. CDR1 and CDR2 from the germline V gene are MDHEN and SYDVKM.

The gene calls are TRBV6-6 and TRBJ2-5; the D gene is possibly TRBD2 (6 bases). The end of the DNA is better explained by TRBJ2-7, so the J call may be wrong. The CDR3 consists of 14 residues. Germline V lookup: CDR1 MNHNY, CDR2 SVGAGI (reference sequence). For the CDR3, the DNA is TGTGCCAGCAGACTTAGCGGCCACTCCTACGAGCAGTACTTC. It encodes CASRLSGHSYEQYF.

As DNA, the CDR3 is TGTGCCAGCAGCCCCAGTGGGACCGTCGACGCTGAAGCTTTCTTT. This codes for CASSPSGTVDAEAFF. The chain carries TRBV28 and TRBJ1-1; weak D call: TRBD1 (5 bases). There are 15 residues in the CDR3. CDR1 is MDHEN, CDR2 SYDVKM, per germline. V was shortened by 6 bases and J by 6 bases, with 20 bases between the two germline ends. The complete variable domain, with remaining parts taken from reference TRBV28 and TRBJ1-1, reads DVKVTQSSRYLVKRTGEKVFLECVQDMDHENMFWYRQDPGLGLRLIYFSYDVKMKEKGDIPEGYSVSREKKERFSLILESASTNQTSMYLCASSPSGTVDAEAFFGQGTRLTVV.

In regard to this clone: The junction differs from germline at one of its ends, possibly a read error. This chain links TRBV18 with TRBJ1-2; 7 bases are shared with TRBD1. The V gene's germline CDR1 is KGHSH and CDR2 LQKENI. The CDR3 totals 15 residues. The CDR3 is CASSPRQGSNHGYTF. The CDR3 DNA is TGTGCCAGCTCACCCCGACAGGGAAGTAACCATGGCTACACCTTC.